These T cell receptor beta chains were read from a single sample in a study of blood T cell repertoires in COVID-19. TCRdb's copy holds only in-frame clones and misses some; the assay was immunoSEQ multiplex PCR. The sample holds 100,000 or so clones, 82% seen once. Specimen: peripheral blood. Receptors originate from a man older than 75 with acute or convalescent COVID-19. The CDR3 runs from the conserved cysteine through the conserved F or W. D genes are given only for firm matches. A clone size is listed for some rows: how often the clone was seen (once, few, many), or a class if it is expanded.

CDR3 protein: CASNRDKVTGELFF; CDR3 DNA: TGCGCCAGCAACCGGGACAAAGTCACCGGGGAGCTGTTTTTT; J gene: TRBJ2-2; clone size: once; D gene: -; V gene: TRBV5-1
CDR3 protein: CASSKDRINSPLHF; CDR3 DNA: TGTGCCAGCAGTAAGGACAGAATAAATTCACCCCTCCACTTT; J gene: TRBJ1-6; clone size: -; D gene: -; V gene: TRBV6-5
CDR3 protein: CASSQDLRTGQETQYF; CDR3 DNA: TGTGCCAGCAGCCAAGATCTTCGGACAGGGCAAGAGACCCAGTACTTC; J gene: TRBJ2-5; clone size: -; D gene: TRBD1; V gene: TRBV3-1/TRBV3-2
CDR3 protein: CTLSGDRSSNQPQHF; CDR3 DNA: TGTACGCTTAGTGGGGACAGATCAAGCAATCAGCCCCAGCATTTT; J gene: TRBJ1-5; clone size: -; D gene: TRBD1; V gene: TRBV28
CDR3 protein: CASSSLNEQFF; CDR3 DNA: TGTGCCAGCAGCTCACTAAATGAGCAGTTCTTC; J gene: TRBJ2-1; clone size: -; D gene: -; V gene: TRBV11-2
CDR3 protein: CASSLGQTTGELFF; CDR3 DNA: TGTGCCAGCAGCTTAGGACAAACCACCGGGGAGCTGTTTTTT; J gene: TRBJ2-2; clone size: few; D gene: -; V gene: TRBV11-2
CDR3 protein: CASSFGGPSSTDTQYF; CDR3 DNA: TGCGCCAGCAGCTTCGGGGGGCCTTCTAGCACAGATACGCAGTATTTT; J gene: TRBJ2-3; clone size: -; D gene: -; V gene: TRBV5-1
CDR3 protein: CASSQDDRGFEKLFF; CDR3 DNA: TGTGCCAGCAGCCAAGACGACAGGGGGTTTGAAAAACTGTTTTTT; J gene: TRBJ1-4; clone size: -; D gene: TRBD1; V gene: TRBV3-1/TRBV3-2
CDR3 protein: CAWKGTGTGSPLHF; CDR3 DNA: TGTGCCTGGAAGGGAACAGGGACCGGTTCACCCCTCCACTTT; J gene: TRBJ1-6; clone size: -; D gene: -; V gene: TRBV30
CDR3 protein: CASSLLYEQFF; CDR3 DNA: TGTGCCAGCAGTTTACTATATGAGCAGTTCTTC; J gene: TRBJ2-1; clone size: -; D gene: -; V gene: TRBV28
CDR3 protein: CASSSGGLYEQYF; CDR3 DNA: TGTGCCAGCAGTTCAGGGGGGCTCTACGAGCAGTACTTC; J gene: TRBJ2-7; clone size: -; D gene: -; V gene: TRBV6-5
CDR3 protein: CASSPPQGNADTQYF; CDR3 DNA: TGTGCCAGCTCACCACCCCAGGGAAACGCAGATACGCAGTATTTT; J gene: TRBJ2-3; clone size: -; D gene: -; V gene: TRBV18
CDR3 protein: CASSAYPSTDTQYF; CDR3 DNA: TGTGCCAGCAGTGCTTATCCTAGCACAGATACGCAGTATTTT; J gene: TRBJ2-3; clone size: -; D gene: -; V gene: TRBV6-4
CDR3 protein: CASSKQRYYEQYF; CDR3 DNA: TGTGCCAGCAGCAAACAGAGATACTACGAGCAGTACTTC; J gene: TRBJ2-7; clone size: -; D gene: -; V gene: TRBV28
CDR3 protein: CASRTNGAYNSPLHF; CDR3 DNA: TGTGCCAGTAGGACTAACGGGGCCTATAATTCACCCCTCCACTTT; J gene: TRBJ1-6; clone size: -; D gene: -; V gene: TRBV19
CDR3 protein: CSASTRGVGNQPQHF; CDR3 DNA: TGCAGTGCTAGTACTCGGGGGGTGGGCAATCAGCCCCAGCATTTT; J gene: TRBJ1-5; clone size: once; D gene: -; V gene: TRBV20-1
CDR3 protein: CASSQQRQGSEAFF; CDR3 DNA: TGTGCCAGCAGCCAACAACGACAGGGCAGCGAAGCTTTCTTT; J gene: TRBJ1-1; clone size: -; D gene: TRBD1; V gene: TRBV3-1/TRBV3-2
CDR3 protein: CATAGTSGNHNEQFF; CDR3 DNA: TGTGCCACCGCTGGGACTAGCGGGAATCACAATGAGCAGTTCTTC; J gene: TRBJ2-1; clone size: -; D gene: TRBD2; V gene: TRBV15
CDR3 protein: CASSIRLAGTGELFF; CDR3 DNA: TGTGCCAGCAGCATTCGACTAGCCGGAACCGGGGAGCTGTTTTTT; J gene: TRBJ2-2; clone size: -; D gene: TRBD2; V gene: TRBV7-8
CDR3 protein: CASTRTGDGYTF; CDR3 DNA: TGTGCCAGCACCCGAACAGGGGATGGCTACACCTTC; J gene: TRBJ1-2; clone size: -; D gene: TRBD1; V gene: TRBV6-5
CDR3 protein: CASSREETQYF; CDR3 DNA: TGTGCCAGCAGCAGAGAAGAGACCCAGTACTTC; J gene: TRBJ2-5; clone size: -; D gene: -; V gene: TRBV9
CDR3 protein: CASSLADSAANEQFF; CDR3 DNA: TGCGCCAGCAGCTTGGCCGATTCCGCGGCCAATGAGCAGTTCTTC; J gene: TRBJ2-1; clone size: -; D gene: -; V gene: TRBV5-1
CDR3 protein: CASSPQGLGTGELFF; CDR3 DNA: TGTGCCAGCAGCCCACAGGGATTGGGCACCGGGGAGCTGTTTTTT; J gene: TRBJ2-2; clone size: -; D gene: -; V gene: TRBV7-9
CDR3 protein: CSVASGSDYNEQFF; CDR3 DNA: TGCAGCGTTGCTAGCGGTTCAGACTACAATGAGCAGTTCTTC; J gene: TRBJ2-1; clone size: once; D gene: TRBD2; V gene: TRBV29-1
CDR3 protein: CASSRTGNSPLHF; CDR3 DNA: TGTGCCAGCTCCAGGACAGGGAATTCACCCCTCCACTTT; J gene: TRBJ1-6; clone size: -; D gene: TRBD1; V gene: TRBV6-5
CDR3 protein: CASSQDPTGNSGNTIYF; CDR3 DNA: TGCGCCAGCAGCCAAGATCCGACAGGAAACTCTGGAAACACCATATATTTT; J gene: TRBJ1-3; clone size: few; D gene: -; V gene: TRBV4-1
CDR3 protein: CASSMTGDSGNTIYF; CDR3 DNA: TGCGCCAGCAGCATGACAGGAGACTCTGGAAACACCATATATTTT; J gene: TRBJ1-3; clone size: -; D gene: -; V gene: TRBV5-1
CDR3 protein: CASSNLGQQNSPLHF; CDR3 DNA: TGTGCCAGTAGTAACCTGGGACAGCAGAATTCACCCCTCCACTTT; J gene: TRBJ1-6; clone size: -; D gene: TRBD1; V gene: TRBV19
CDR3 protein: CASCVGGGPEAFF; CDR3 DNA: TGTGCCAGCTGTGTAGGAGGGGGCCCTGAAGCTTTCTTT; J gene: TRBJ1-1; clone size: once; D gene: TRBD1; V gene: TRBV28
CDR3 protein: CSLRGQGYEQYF; CDR3 DNA: TGCAGCCTACGGGGACAGGGCTACGAGCAGTACTTC; J gene: TRBJ2-7; clone size: -; D gene: TRBD1; V gene: TRBV29-1
CDR3 protein: CASSLGGNSFSGNTIYF; CDR3 DNA: TGTGCCAGCAGCTTGGGTGGCAACAGCTTCTCTGGAAACACCATATATTTT; J gene: TRBJ1-3; clone size: -; D gene: -; V gene: TRBV5-4
CDR3 protein: CASSLAFTRGRYEQYF; CDR3 DNA: TGTGCCAGCAGCTTAGCATTTACCAGGGGACGCTACGAGCAGTACTTC; J gene: TRBJ2-7; clone size: -; D gene: -; V gene: TRBV7-2
CDR3 protein: CASSPRDRGHTEAFF; CDR3 DNA: TGCGCCAGCAGCCCCCGGGACAGGGGCCACACTGAAGCTTTCTTT; J gene: TRBJ1-1; clone size: -; D gene: TRBD1; V gene: TRBV4-1
CDR3 protein: CASSAGTGTNYEQYF; CDR3 DNA: TGTGCCAGCAGCGCCGGGACAGGGACTAATTACGAGCAGTACTTC; J gene: TRBJ2-7; clone size: -; D gene: TRBD1; V gene: TRBV9
CDR3 protein: CASSYPGETQYF; CDR3 DNA: TGTGCCAGTAGTTACCCCGGAGAGACCCAGTACTTC; J gene: TRBJ2-5; clone size: -; D gene: -; V gene: TRBV19
CDR3 protein: CASSWSTGELFF; CDR3 DNA: TGTGCCAGCAGTTGGAGCACCGGGGAGCTGTTTTTT; J gene: TRBJ2-2; clone size: -; D gene: -; V gene: TRBV12-3/TRBV12-4
CDR3 protein: CASSSGTGYEQFF; CDR3 DNA: TGTGCCAGCTCCTCCGGGACAGGGTATGAGCAGTTCTTC; J gene: TRBJ2-1; clone size: -; D gene: TRBD1; V gene: TRBV18
CDR3 protein: CASSFGQGYEQYF; CDR3 DNA: TGTGCCAGTAGTTTTGGTCAGGGCTACGAGCAGTACTTC; J gene: TRBJ2-7; clone size: once; D gene: -; V gene: TRBV19
CDR3 protein: CASHPGGGNTIYF; CDR3 DNA: TGTGCCAGTCACCCGGGAGGGGGAAACACCATATATTTT; J gene: TRBJ1-3; clone size: -; D gene: -; V gene: TRBV19
CDR3 protein: CASSPGFAGELFF; CDR3 DNA: TGTGCCAGCAGTCCTGGCTTCGCCGGGGAGCTGTTTTTT; J gene: TRBJ2-2; clone size: -; D gene: -; V gene: TRBV5-6
CDR3 protein: CASSRQLGAAGNTIYF; CDR3 DNA: TGTGCCAGCAGCCGCCAGTTAGGGGCAGCCGGAAACACCATATATTTT; J gene: TRBJ1-3; clone size: -; D gene: -; V gene: TRBV11-2
CDR3 protein: CASSFNSRQETQYF; CDR3 DNA: TGTGCCAGCAGCTTTAACAGCCGCCAAGAGACCCAGTACTTC; J gene: TRBJ2-5; clone size: -; D gene: -; V gene: TRBV5-4
CDR3 protein: CASSQTSGTYNEQFF; CDR3 DNA: TGCGCCAGCAGCCAGACTAGCGGGACCTACAATGAGCAGTTCTTC; J gene: TRBJ2-1; clone size: -; D gene: TRBD2; V gene: TRBV5-1
CDR3 protein: CASSQERGSYNEQFF; CDR3 DNA: TGTGCCAGCAGTCAAGAGCGGGGCTCCTACAATGAGCAGTTCTTC; J gene: TRBJ2-1; clone size: once; D gene: TRBD2; V gene: TRBV6-2/TRBV6-3
CDR3 protein: CASSPWQGEKLFF; CDR3 DNA: TGTGCCAGCTCACCCTGGCAGGGAGAAAAACTGTTTTTT; J gene: TRBJ1-4; clone size: -; D gene: -; V gene: TRBV18
CDR3 protein: CASSQGLQREPQHF; CDR3 DNA: TGTGCCAGCAGCCAAGGACTTCAACGGGAGCCCCAGCATTTT; J gene: TRBJ1-5; clone size: -; D gene: -; V gene: TRBV3-1/TRBV3-2
CDR3 protein: CASSHFLAVNNEQFF; CDR3 DNA: TGCGCCAGCAGCCATTTCCTAGCGGTAAACAATGAGCAGTTCTTC; J gene: TRBJ2-1; clone size: -; D gene: TRBD2; V gene: TRBV4-3
CDR3 protein: CASSIRTGGRYEQYF; CDR3 DNA: TGTGCCAGTAGTATAAGGACAGGGGGCAGATACGAGCAGTACTTC; J gene: TRBJ2-7; clone size: once; D gene: TRBD1; V gene: TRBV19
CDR3 protein: CASSYSRSNRRSQYF; CDR3 DNA: TGTGCCAGCAGTTACTCAAGGAGCAATCGACGGTCCCAGTACTTC; J gene: TRBJ2-5; clone size: -; D gene: -; V gene: TRBV6-5
CDR3 protein: CASSAGQGIGETQYF; CDR3 DNA: TGTGCCAGCAGCGCAGGACAGGGGATAGGGGAGACCCAGTACTTC; J gene: TRBJ2-5; clone size: -; D gene: TRBD1; V gene: TRBV9
CDR3 protein: CATSRPRQGGTGELFF; CDR3 DNA: TGTGCCACCAGTAGACCAAGACAGGGAGGCACCGGGGAGCTGTTTTTT; J gene: TRBJ2-2; clone size: -; D gene: -; V gene: TRBV6-2/TRBV6-3
CDR3 protein: CASSQESLRRAGGETQYF; CDR3 DNA: TGTGCCAGCAGCCAAGAGTCCCTCCGGAGGGCAGGCGGAGAGACCCAGTACTTC; J gene: TRBJ2-5; clone size: -; D gene: -; V gene: TRBV3-1/TRBV3-2